This entry describes one T cell receptor beta chain. Its antigen is unknown. The source of the sample is a study of shared clonotypes between healthy human individuals. Across the whole study: Per donor, three plates held CD4 naive cells, three held CD4 memory, two held CD8 naive and one held CD8 memory.

Libraries were prepared by immunoSEQ multiplex PCR; TCRdb keeps only in-frame clonotypes and omits some of them. In the table there are about 1.1 million clones, roughly 80% of which are singletons. Trimming removed 0 bases from V and 4 bases from J, with 28 bases in between. CDR3 length equals 22 residues. Among the donors, all were Caucasian adults who lived in Nashville, Tennessee. The study, taken as a whole, reports: Clonotype sharing among donors likely depends on sequencing depth.

J is TRBJ2-6 and V is TRBV23-1; no definite D call. TRBV23-1 is treated as an ORF (open reading frame) with a function not yet certain. Sample: memory CD4+ T cells from PBMCs. Regarding subset: CD45RA-negative fraction. This sequence originates from a young man in good health. Some clones in this sample may be carry-over from other donors' samples. The CDR3 is CASSQSGSSWAHGFVGANVLTF. The CDR3 nucleotides read TGCGCCAGCAGTCAATCCGGTTCAAGTTGGGCCCACGGTTTTGTAGGGGCCAACGTCCTGACTTTC.